The clone carrying this T cell receptor (beta chain) has just a few counts. The antigen is undetermined. The data belong to a study of cytomegalovirus exposure and HLA in healthy donors. Whole-study results and caveats: In vitro data verified a few CMV-associated chains as specific for CMV antigens.

Sequencing used immunoSEQ multiplex PCR; TCRdb keeps in-frame clones, though not all of them. The table has around 56,000 clones, 80% to 90% seen once; the top ten hold around 16%. Sequenced sample: PBMCs. The sequence came from a woman aged 18-30 years in good health and CMV-seronegative.

CDR3 nucleotides: TGTGCCAGCAGCCACGGGACCTACGAGCAGTACTTC. It is translated as CASSHGTYEQYF. The rearrangement uses TRBV28 and TRBJ2-7, with D possibly TRBD2 on 5 matching bases. Germline CDR1 is MDHEN and CDR2 is SYDVKM. V lost 6 bases and J 2 bases, leaving 8 bases between the germline ends. The CDR3 consists of 12 residues.